Listed here is a single T cell receptor beta chain. Its cognate antigen is unknown. The same CDR3 can be traced to other DNA sequences in this sample. From germline, CDR1 is SGHTA and CDR2 FQGNSA. The CDR3 covers 13 residues. Trimming removed 5 bases from V and 2 bases from J, with 9 bases in between. This sample is drawn from a study of Ad26.COV2.S vaccination and SARS-CoV-2 variants. Method: immunoSEQ multiplex PCR; TCRdb's copy keeps in-frame clones and lacks some. Among about 350,000 clones listed, about 91% were seen once. Points from the study as a whole: Vaccinees displayed broader spike-specific TCR repertoires than placebo recipients.

This sequence was found in a human donor who had recovered from COVID-19. The chain combines TRBV7-2 with TRBJ1-2; D is ambiguous. This specimen was peripheral blood, taken after recovery from COVID-19. CDR3: CASSPSLNYGYTF. CDR3 DNA sequence: TGTGCCAGCAGCCCCTCCCTAAACTATGGCTACACCTTC.